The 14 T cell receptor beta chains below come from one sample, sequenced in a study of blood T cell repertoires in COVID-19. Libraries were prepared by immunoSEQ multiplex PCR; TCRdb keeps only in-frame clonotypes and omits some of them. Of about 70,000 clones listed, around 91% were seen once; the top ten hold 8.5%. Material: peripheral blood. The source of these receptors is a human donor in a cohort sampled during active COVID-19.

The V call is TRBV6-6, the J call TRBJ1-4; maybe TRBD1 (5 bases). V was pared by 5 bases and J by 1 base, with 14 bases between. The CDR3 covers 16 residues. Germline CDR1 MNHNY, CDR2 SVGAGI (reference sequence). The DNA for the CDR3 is TGTGCCAGCAGTCCCCAAATAGACAGAACTAATGAAAAACTGTTTTTT. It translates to CASSPQIDRTNEKLFF.

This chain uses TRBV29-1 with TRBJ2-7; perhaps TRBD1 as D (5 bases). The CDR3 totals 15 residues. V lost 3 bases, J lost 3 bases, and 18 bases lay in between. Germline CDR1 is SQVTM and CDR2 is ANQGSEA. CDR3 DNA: TGCAGCGTTGAGTTGCCGCAGGGATTAAACTACGAGCAGTACTTC. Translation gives CSVELPQGLNYEQYF.

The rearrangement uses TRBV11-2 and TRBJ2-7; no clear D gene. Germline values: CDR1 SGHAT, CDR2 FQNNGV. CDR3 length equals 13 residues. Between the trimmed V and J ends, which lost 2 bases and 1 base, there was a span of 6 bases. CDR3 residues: CASSLSRSYEQYF. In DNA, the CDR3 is TGTGCCAGCAGCTTATCTCGTTCCTACGAGCAGTACTTC.

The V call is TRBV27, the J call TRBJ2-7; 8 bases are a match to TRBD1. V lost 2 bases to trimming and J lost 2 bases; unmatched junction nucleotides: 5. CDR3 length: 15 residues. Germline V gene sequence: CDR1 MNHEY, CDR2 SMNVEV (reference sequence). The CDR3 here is CASSLKGTGAYEQYF. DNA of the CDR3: TGTGCCAGCAGTTTAAAAGGGACAGGAGCCTACGAGCAGTACTTC.

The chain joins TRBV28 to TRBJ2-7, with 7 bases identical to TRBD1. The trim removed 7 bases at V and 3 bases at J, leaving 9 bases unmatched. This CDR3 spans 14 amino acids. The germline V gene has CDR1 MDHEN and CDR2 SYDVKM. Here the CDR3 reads CASIRGQVFYEQYF. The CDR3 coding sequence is TGTGCCAGCATCAGAGGACAGGTCTTCTACGAGCAGTACTTC.

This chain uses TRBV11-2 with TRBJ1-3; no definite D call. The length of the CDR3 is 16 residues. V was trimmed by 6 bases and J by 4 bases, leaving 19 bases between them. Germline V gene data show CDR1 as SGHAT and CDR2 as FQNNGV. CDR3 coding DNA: TGTGCCAGCAGTAATCTACCTCGGGGAAGAGGAAACACCATATATTTT. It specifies CASSNLPRGRGNTIYF.

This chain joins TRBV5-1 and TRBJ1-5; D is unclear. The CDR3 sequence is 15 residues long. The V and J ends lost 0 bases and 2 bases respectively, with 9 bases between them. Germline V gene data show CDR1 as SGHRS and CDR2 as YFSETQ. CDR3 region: CASSLGDSGNQPQHF. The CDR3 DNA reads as TGCGCCAGCAGCTTGGGTGACTCAGGCAATCAGCCCCAGCATTTT. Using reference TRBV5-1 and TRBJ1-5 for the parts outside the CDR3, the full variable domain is KAGVTQTPRYLIKTRGQQVTLSCSPISGHRSVSWYQQTPGQGLQFLFEYFSETQRNKGNFPGRFSGRQFSNSRSEMNVSTLELGDSALYLCASSLGDSGNQPQHFGDGTRLSIL.

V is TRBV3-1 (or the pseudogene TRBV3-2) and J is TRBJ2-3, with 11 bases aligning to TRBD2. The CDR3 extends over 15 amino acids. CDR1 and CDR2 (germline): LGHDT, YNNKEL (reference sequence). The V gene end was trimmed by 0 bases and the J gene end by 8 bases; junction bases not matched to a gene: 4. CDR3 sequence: CASSQDLLAGATQYF. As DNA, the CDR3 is TGTGCCAGCAGCCAAGATTTACTAGCGGGGGCTACGCAGTATTTT.

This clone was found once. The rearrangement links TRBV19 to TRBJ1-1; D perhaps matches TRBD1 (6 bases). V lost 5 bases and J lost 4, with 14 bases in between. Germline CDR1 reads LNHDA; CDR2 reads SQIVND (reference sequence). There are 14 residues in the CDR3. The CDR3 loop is CASSATGIGTEAFF. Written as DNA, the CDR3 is TGTGCCAGTAGTGCCACAGGGATTGGCACTGAAGCTTTCTTT. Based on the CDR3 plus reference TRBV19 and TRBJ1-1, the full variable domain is DGGITQSPKYLFRKEGQNVTLSCEQNLNHDAMYWYRQDPGQGLRLIYYSQIVNDFQKGDIAEGYSVSREKKESFPLTVTSAQKNPTAFYLCASSATGIGTEAFFGQGTRLTVV.

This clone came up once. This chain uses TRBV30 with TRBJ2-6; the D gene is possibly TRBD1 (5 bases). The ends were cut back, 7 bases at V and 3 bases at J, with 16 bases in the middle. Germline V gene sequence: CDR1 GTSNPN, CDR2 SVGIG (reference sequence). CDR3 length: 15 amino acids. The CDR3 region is CASWVSQGGANVLTF. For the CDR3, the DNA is TGTGCCTCCTGGGTCTCCCAGGGTGGGGCCAACGTCCTGACTTTC. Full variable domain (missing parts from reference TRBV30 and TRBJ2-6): SQTIHQWPATLVQPVGSPLSLECTVEGTSNPNLYWYRQAAGRGLQLLFYSVGIGQISSEVPQNLSASRPQDRQFILSSKKLLLSDSGFYLCASWVSQGGANVLTFGAGSRLTVL.

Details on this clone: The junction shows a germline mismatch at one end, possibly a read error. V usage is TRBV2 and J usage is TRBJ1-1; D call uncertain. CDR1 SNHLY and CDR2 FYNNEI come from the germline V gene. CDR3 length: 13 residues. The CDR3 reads CPTFTHMNTEAFF. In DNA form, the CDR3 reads TGCCCCACCTTTACGCACATGAACACTGAAGCTTTCTTT. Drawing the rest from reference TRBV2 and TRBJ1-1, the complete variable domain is EPEVTQTPSHQVTQMGQEVILRCVPISNHLYFYWYRQILGQKVEFLVSFYNNEISEKSEIFDDQFSVERPDGSNFTLKIRSTKLEDSAMYFCPTFTHMNTEAFFGQGTRLTVV.

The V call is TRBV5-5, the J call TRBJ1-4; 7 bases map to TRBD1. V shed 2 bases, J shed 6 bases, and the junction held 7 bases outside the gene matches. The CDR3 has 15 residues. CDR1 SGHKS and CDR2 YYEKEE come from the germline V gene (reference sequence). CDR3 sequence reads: CASSLWDSQDEKLFF. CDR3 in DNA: TGTGCCAGCAGCTTATGGGACAGCCAAGATGAAAAACTGTTTTTT.

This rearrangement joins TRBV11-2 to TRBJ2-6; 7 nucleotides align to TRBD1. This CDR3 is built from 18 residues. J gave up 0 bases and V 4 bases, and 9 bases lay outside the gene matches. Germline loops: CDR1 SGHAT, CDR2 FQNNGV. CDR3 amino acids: CASSSLQGPLSGANVLTF. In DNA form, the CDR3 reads TGTGCCAGCAGCTCCCTACAGGGGCCCCTCTCTGGGGCCAACGTCCTGACTTTC.

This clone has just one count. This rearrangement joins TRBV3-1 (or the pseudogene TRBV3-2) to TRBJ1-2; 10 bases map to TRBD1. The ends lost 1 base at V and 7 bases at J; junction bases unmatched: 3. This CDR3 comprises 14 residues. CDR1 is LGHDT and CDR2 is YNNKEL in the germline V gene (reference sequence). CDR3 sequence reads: CASSQGDRGVGYTF. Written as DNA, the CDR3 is TGTGCCAGCAGCCAAGGGGACAGGGGAGTTGGCTACACCTTC.